This TCR beta chain appears in the sequencing data of a study of T cell clones after liver transplantation. For the study at large: A pre-transplant mixed lymphocyte reaction with TCRbeta sequencing defined graft-donor-reactive clones followed in post-transplant blood. Tolerance: complete withdrawal held at least one year, liver enzymes staying within twice normal. The study, taken as a whole, reports: In a couple of subjects, few donor cells limited the measurable donor-reactive repertoire.

Data came from immunoSEQ multiplex PCR; TCRdb stores just in-frame clones and leaves some out. The profile shows tens of thousands of clones, approximately 81% of them singletons. The CDR3 spans 11 residues. Germline-derived CDR1 and CDR2 are SEHNR and FQNEAQ (reference sequence). This clone was detected once. Its antigen is as yet unknown. The sequence was collected from a human patient who received a liver transplant. Part of the T cell pool may stem from the graft donor. Here the sequenced sample was CD4+ T cells from blood, taken 48 months after liver transplant. The chain uses TRBV7-9 and TRBJ2-5, with unresolved D. Matching the DNA end better, TRBJ2-7 makes the J call doubtful. The CDR3 protein is CASSFRAEQYF. The CDR3 coding sequence is TGTGCCAGCAGCTTTAGGGCCGAGCAGTACTTC.